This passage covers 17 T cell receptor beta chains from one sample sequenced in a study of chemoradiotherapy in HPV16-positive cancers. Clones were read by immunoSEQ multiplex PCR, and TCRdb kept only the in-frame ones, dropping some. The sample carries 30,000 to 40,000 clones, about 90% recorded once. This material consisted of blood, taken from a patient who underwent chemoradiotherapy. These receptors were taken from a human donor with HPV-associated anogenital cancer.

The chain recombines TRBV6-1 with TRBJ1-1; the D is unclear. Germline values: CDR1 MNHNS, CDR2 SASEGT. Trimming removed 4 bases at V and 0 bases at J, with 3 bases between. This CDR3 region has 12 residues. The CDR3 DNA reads TGTGCCAGCAGTGTAATGAACACTGAAGCTTTCTTT. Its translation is CASSVMNTEAFF.

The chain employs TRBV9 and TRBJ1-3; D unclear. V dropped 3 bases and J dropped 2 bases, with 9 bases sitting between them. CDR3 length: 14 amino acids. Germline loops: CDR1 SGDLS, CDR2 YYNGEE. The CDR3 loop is CASSADVPGNTIYF. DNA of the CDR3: TGTGCCAGCAGCGCGGACGTCCCTGGAAACACCATATATTTT.

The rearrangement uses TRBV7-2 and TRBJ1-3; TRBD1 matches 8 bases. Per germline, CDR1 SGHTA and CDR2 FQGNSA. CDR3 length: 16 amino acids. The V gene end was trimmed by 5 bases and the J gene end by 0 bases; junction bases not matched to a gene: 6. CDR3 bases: TGTGCCAGCAGCGTATATACAGGGGGCTCTGGAAACACCATATATTTT. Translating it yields CASSVYTGGSGNTIYF. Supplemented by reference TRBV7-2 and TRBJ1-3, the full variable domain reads GAGVSQSPSNKVTEKGKDVELRCDPISGHTALYWYRQSLGQGLEFLIYFQGNSAPDKSGLPSDRFSAERTGGSVSTLTIQRTQQEDSAVYLCASSVYTGGSGNTIYFGEGSWLTVV.

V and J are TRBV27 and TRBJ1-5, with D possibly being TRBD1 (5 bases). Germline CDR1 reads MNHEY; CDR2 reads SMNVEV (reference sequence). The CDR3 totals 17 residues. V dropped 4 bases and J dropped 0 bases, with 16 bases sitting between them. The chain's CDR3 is CASSSRGGVYSNQPQHF. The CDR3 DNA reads TGTGCCAGCAGTTCAAGGGGCGGGGTTTATAGCAATCAGCCCCAGCATTTT.

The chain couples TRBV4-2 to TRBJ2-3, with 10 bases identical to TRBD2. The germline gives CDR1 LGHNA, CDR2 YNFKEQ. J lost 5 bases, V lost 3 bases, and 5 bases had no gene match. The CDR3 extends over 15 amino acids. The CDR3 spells CASSHERGGVDTQYF. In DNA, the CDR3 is TGTGCCAGCAGCCACGAGCGGGGGGGCGTAGATACGCAGTATTTT.

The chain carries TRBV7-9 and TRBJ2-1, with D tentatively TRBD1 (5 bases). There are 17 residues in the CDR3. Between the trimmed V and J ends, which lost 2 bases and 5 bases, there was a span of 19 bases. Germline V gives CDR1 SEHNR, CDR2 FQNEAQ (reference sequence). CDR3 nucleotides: TGTGCCAGCAGCTTACTCCCCCGGGCAGGGAACCACAATGAGCAGTTCTTC. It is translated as CASSLLPRAGNHNEQFF.

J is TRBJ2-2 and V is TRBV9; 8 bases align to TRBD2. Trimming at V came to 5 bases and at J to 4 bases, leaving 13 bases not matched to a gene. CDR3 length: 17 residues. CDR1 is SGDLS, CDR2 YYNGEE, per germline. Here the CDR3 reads CASSNRPGTSVTGELFF. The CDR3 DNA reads TGTGCCAGCAGTAATAGACCCGGGACTAGTGTCACCGGGGAGCTGTTTTTT.

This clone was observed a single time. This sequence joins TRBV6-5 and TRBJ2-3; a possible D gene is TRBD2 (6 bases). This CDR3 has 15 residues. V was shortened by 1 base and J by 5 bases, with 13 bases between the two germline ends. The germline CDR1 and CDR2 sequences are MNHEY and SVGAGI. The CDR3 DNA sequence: TGTGCCAGCAGTTACTGGGGAAAAGCGGGAGATACGCAGTATTTT. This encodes CASSYWGKAGDTQYF.

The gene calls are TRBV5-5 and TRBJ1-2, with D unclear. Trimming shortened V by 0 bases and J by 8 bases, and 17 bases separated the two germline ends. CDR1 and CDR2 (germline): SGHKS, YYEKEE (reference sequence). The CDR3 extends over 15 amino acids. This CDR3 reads CASSLVANPIMGYTF. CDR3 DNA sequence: TGTGCCAGCAGCTTGGTCGCCAATCCTATTATGGGCTACACCTTC.

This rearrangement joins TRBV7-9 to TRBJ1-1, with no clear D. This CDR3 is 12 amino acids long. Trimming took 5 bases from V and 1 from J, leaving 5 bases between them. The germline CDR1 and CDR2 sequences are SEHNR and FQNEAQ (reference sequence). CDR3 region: CASSARNTEAFF. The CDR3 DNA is TGTGCCAGCAGCGCCCGGAACACTGAAGCTTTCTTT.

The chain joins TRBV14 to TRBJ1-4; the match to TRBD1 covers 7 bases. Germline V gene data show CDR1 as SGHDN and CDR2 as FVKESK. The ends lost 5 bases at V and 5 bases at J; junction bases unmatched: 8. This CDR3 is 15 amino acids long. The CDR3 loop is CASSGSSRGNEKLFF. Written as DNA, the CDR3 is TGTGCCAGCAGCGGAAGTAGCAGGGGGAATGAAAAACTGTTTTTT.

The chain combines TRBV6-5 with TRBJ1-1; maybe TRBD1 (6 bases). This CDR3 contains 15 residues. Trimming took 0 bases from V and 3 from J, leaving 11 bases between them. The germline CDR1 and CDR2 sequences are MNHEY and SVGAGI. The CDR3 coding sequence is TGTGCCAGCAGTTACTCGGCAGGGGTGTACACTGAAGCTTTCTTT. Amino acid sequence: CASSYSAGVYTEAFF.

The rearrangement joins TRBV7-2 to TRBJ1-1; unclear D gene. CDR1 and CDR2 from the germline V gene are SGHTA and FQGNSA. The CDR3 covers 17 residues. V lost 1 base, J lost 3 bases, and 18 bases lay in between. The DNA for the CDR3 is TGTGCCAGCAGCTTAGTGCCTTTACCCGCGGGAGACACTGAAGCTTTCTTT. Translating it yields CASSLVPLPAGDTEAFF.

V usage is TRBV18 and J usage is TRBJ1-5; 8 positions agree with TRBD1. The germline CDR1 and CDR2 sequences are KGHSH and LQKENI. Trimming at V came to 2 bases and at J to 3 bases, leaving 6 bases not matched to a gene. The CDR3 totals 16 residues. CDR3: CASSPTNRGYNQPQHF. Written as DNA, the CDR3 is TGTGCCAGCTCACCAACAAACAGGGGGTACAATCAGCCCCAGCATTTT.

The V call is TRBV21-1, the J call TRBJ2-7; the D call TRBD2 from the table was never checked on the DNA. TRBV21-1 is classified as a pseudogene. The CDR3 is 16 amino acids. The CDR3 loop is CASSKAGAGQTYEQYF. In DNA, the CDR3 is TGTGCCAGCAGCAAAGCGGGCGCGGGGCAAACCTACGAGCAGTACTTC.

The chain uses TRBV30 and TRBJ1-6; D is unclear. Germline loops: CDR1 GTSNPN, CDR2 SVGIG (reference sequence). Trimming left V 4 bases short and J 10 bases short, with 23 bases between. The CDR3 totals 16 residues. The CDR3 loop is CAWTEPGRMGASPLHF. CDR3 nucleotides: TGTGCCTGGACGGAACCCGGCCGAATGGGAGCGTCACCCCTCCACTTT.

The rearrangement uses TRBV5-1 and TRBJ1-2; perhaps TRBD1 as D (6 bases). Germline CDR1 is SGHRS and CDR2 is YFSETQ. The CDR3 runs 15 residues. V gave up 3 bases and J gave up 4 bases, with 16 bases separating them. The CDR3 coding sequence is TGCGCCAGCAGCTCGAAACCTGGGGGCAGCTATGGCTACACCTTC. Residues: CASSSKPGGSYGYTF.